This is a list of T cell receptor beta chains from one sample in a study of control samples from healthy donors and cancer patients. The assay was immunoSEQ multiplex PCR, and TCRdb's table has in-frame clones only and misses some. The sample lists approximately 70,000 clones, around four fifths occurring once. Sequenced input: blood. Source of these receptors: a man aged 45 to 65 in good health. The CDR3 runs from the conserved cysteine through the conserved F or W. D genes are given only for firm matches. Only part of the rows carry a size: once, few, many, or a class if the clone is expanded.

v_call,clone_size,j_call,d_call,cdr3_length,cdr3_aa,cdr3_nt
TRBV2,NA,TRBJ1-1,NA,11,CASASRTEAFF,TGTGCCAGCGCGAGTCGTACTGAAGCTTTCTTT
TRBV27,NA,TRBJ2-7,NA,15,CASSLQVVFSYEQYF,TGTGCCAGCAGTTTACAGGTCGTCTTCTCCTACGAGCAGTACTTC
TRBV18,few,TRBJ1-5,NA,13,CASSLNGDQPQHF,TGTGCCAGCTCACTGAATGGGGATCAGCCCCAGCATTTT
TRBV6-6,NA,TRBJ2-3,NA,13,CASSPQRGDTQYF,TGTGCCAGCAGTCCCCAGAGGGGGGATACGCAGTATTTT
TRBV7-9,few,TRBJ1-4,NA,15,CASSLGGTGIEKLFF,TGTGCCAGCAGCCTGGGCGGTACAGGAATTGAAAAACTGTTTTTT
TRBV6-5,once,TRBJ2-7,NA,14,CASRAYRENYEQYF,TGTGCCAGCAGGGCCTACAGGGAGAACTACGAGCAGTACTTC
TRBV12-5,NA,TRBJ1-5,NA,13,CASGSEGIGPQHF,TGTGCTAGTGGTTCCGAGGGGATTGGGCCCCAGCATTTT
TRBV7-2,few,TRBJ2-7,TRBD1,15,CASSLSRGPLYEQYF,TGTGCCAGCAGCTTAAGCAGGGGGCCCCTCTACGAGCAGTACTTC
TRBV25-1,NA,TRBJ2-3,TRBD2,17,CASSEPGSGRSTDTQYF,TGTGCCAGCAGTGAGCCCGGTAGCGGGAGGTCCACAGATACGCAGTATTTT
TRBV19,NA,TRBJ1-4,NA,14,CASSIVTEGEKLFF,TGTGCCAGTAGTATAGTAACGGAGGGAGAAAAACTGTTTTTT
TRBV5-4,few,TRBJ2-1,NA,14,CASTVGPNYNEQFF,TGTGCCAGCACCGTGGGACCTAACTACAATGAGCAGTTCTTC
TRBV30,NA,TRBJ1-2,NA,13,CAWSVTGWNGYTF,TGTGCCTGGAGTGTCACAGGGTGGAATGGCTACACCTTC
TRBV6-4,NA,TRBJ2-3,TRBD2,15,CASSLNAGGPDTQYF,TGTGCCAGCAGCCTAAATGCGGGAGGGCCAGATACGCAGTATTTT
TRBV18,few,TRBJ2-7,NA,15,CASSRQGVDSYEQYF,TGTGCCAGCTCACGGCAGGGTGTGGACTCCTACGAGCAGTACTTC
TRBV11-3,NA,TRBJ2-5,NA,14,CASSPLDGGETQYF,TGTGCCAGCAGCCCCCTGGATGGGGGGGAGACCCAGTACTTC
TRBV7-2,NA,TRBJ2-1,NA,14,CASSRRSNYNEQFF,TGTGCCAGCAGCCGCCGATCAAACTACAATGAGCAGTTCTTC
TRBV2,NA,TRBJ2-7,NA,13,CASSPGQLWGQYF,TGTGCCAGCAGTCCGGGGCAACTCTGGGGGCAGTACTTC
TRBV7-6,NA,TRBJ2-7,NA,17,CASSLSFLRAQGNEQYF,TGTGCCAGCAGCTTATCGTTTTTGAGGGCCCAGGGCAACGAGCAGTACTTC
TRBV7-3,NA,TRBJ2-6,TRBD1,15,CASGTGLTGANVLTF,TGTGCCAGCGGGACAGGGTTAACTGGGGCCAACGTCCTGACTTTC
TRBV10-3,NA,TRBJ1-1,NA,14,CAISEFSTNTEAFF,TGTGCCATCAGTGAGTTTAGCACGAACACTGAAGCTTTCTTT
TRBV6-5,NA,TRBJ1-6,NA,11,CASTEDGFLHF,TGTGCCAGCACCGAAGATGGATTCCTCCACTTT
TRBV30,NA,TRBJ2-5,NA,11,CAWEAWETQYF,TGTGCCTGGGAGGCCTGGGAGACCCAGTACTTC
TRBV5-6,NA,TRBJ2-3,NA,17,CASSFALGARRTDTQYF,TGTGCCAGCAGCTTTGCACTCGGGGCGCGGCGGACAGATACGCAGTATTTT
TRBV2,NA,TRBJ1-1,NA,16,CASSEDRAPLDTEAFF,TGTGCCAGCAGTGAAGATCGGGCACCTCTCGACACTGAAGCTTTCTTT
TRBV7-6,NA,TRBJ2-3,NA,15,CASSYLDSYTDTQYF,TGTGCCAGCAGCTACCTGGACAGTTACACAGATACGCAGTATTTT
TRBV6-5,NA,TRBJ2-5,NA,13,CASSWVRRETQYF,TGTGCCAGCAGTTGGGTCCGGAGGGAGACCCAGTACTTC
TRBV7-8,NA,TRBJ2-1,NA,13,CASSLARYNEQFF,TGTGCCAGCAGCTTAGCGAGGTACAATGAGCAGTTCTTC
TRBV19,NA,TRBJ2-2,TRBD1,15,CATSLGTANTGELFF,TGTGCCACCTCACTCGGGACAGCGAACACCGGGGAGCTGTTTTTT
TRBV5-1,NA,TRBJ2-7,NA,13,CASRLQDAYEQYF,TGCGCCAGCAGATTACAGGATGCCTACGAGCAGTACTTC
TRBV28,NA,TRBJ1-1,NA,16,CASGFEGNSMNTEAFF,TGTGCCAGCGGATTCGAGGGGAACTCTATGAACACTGAAGCTTTCTTT
TRBV6-2/TRBV6-3,NA,TRBJ2-7,NA,11,CASSYPQEQYF,TGTGCCAGCAGTTACCCACAAGAGCAGTACTTC
TRBV30,NA,TRBJ2-1,NA,16,CAWRSPWASSYNEQFF,TGTGCCTGGAGGTCCCCCTGGGCTTCTTCCTACAATGAGCAGTTCTTC
TRBV15,NA,TRBJ2-5,NA,12,CATRGGRETQYF,TGTGCCACCAGAGGGGGGAGAGAGACCCAGTACTTC
TRBV5-1,NA,TRBJ2-2,NA,13,CASSFGNTGELFF,TGCGCCAGCAGCTTCGGCAACACCGGGGAGCTGTTTTTT
TRBV7-9,NA,TRBJ2-1,NA,16,CASSLVVRMSYNEQFF,TGTGCCAGCAGCTTAGTGGTGCGGATGTCCTACAATGAGCAGTTCTTC
TRBV7-9,NA,TRBJ1-4,NA,16,CASSLVGMTSNEKLFF,TGTGCCAGCAGCTTAGTCGGTATGACGAGTAATGAAAAACTGTTTTTT
TRBV24-1,NA,TRBJ1-6,TRBD1,13,CATQDRGNSPLHF,TGTGCCACCCAGGACAGGGGAAATTCACCCCTCCACTTT
TRBV25-1,NA,TRBJ2-3,NA,13,CASTGELSDTQYF,TGTGCCAGCACCGGGGAGCTTTCAGATACGCAGTATTTT
TRBV11-3,few,TRBJ2-7,TRBD2,15,CASSRGTSYSYEQYF,TGTGCCAGCAGCCGCGGGACTAGCTACTCCTACGAGCAGTACTTC
TRBV4-3,NA,TRBJ1-1,NA,14,CASSQAGRGTEAFF,TGCGCCAGCAGCCAAGCCGGACGAGGCACTGAAGCTTTCTTT
TRBV7-2,NA,TRBJ2-7,NA,12,CASSPLSYEQYF,TGTGCCAGCAGCCCACTTTCCTACGAGCAGTACTTC
TRBV30,NA,TRBJ2-1,NA,13,CAWSRSRSNEQFF,TGTGCCTGGAGTCGCTCTCGATCCAATGAGCAGTTCTTC
TRBV2,NA,TRBJ2-3,TRBD2,16,CASSEALAGSTDTQYF,TGTGCCAGCAGTGAAGCGCTAGCGGGGAGCACAGATACGCAGTATTTT
TRBV5-1,few,TRBJ1-6,NA,15,CASSSSGTTNQALHF,TGCGCCAGCAGCTCATCAGGGACCACCAATCAAGCCCTCCACTTT
TRBV11-2,NA,TRBJ2-7,NA,13,CASSPASTGEQYF,TGTGCCAGCAGCCCAGCTTCCACGGGCGAGCAGTACTTC
TRBV6-5,NA,TRBJ2-3,TRBD2,15,CASADSGRSTDTQYF,TGTGCCAGCGCGGACAGCGGGAGATCTACAGATACGCAGTATTTT
TRBV5-4,NA,TRBJ1-1,NA,14,CASSLTGTNTEAFF,TGTGCCAGCAGCTTGACAGGGACGAACACTGAAGCTTTCTTT